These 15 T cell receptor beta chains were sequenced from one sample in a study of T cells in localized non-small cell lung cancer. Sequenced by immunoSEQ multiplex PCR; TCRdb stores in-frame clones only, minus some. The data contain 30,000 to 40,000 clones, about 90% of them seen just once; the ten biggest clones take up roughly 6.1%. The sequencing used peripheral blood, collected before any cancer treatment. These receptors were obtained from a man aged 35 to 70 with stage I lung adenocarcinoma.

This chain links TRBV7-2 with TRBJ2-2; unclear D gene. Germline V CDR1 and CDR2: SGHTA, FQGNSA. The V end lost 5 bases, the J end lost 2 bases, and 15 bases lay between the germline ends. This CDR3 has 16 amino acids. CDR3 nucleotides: TGTGCCAGCAGCCATATAGAGAACACTAACACCGGGGAGCTGTTTTTT. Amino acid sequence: CASSHIENTNTGELFF.

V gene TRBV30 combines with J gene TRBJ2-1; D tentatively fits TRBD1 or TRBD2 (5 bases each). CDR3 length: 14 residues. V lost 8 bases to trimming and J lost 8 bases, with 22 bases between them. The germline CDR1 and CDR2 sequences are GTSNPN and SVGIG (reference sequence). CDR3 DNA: TGTGCCCTAAACCGGGACCCCGCGGTGGATGAGCAGTTCTTC. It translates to CALNRDPAVDEQFF.

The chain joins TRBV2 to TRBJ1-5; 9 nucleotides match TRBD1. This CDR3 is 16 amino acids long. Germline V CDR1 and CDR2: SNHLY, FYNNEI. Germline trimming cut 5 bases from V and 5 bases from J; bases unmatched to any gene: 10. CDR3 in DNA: TGTGCCAGCAGTACCCTTACAGGGGGCCCGGATCAGCCCCAGCATTTT. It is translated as CASSTLTGGPDQPQHF.

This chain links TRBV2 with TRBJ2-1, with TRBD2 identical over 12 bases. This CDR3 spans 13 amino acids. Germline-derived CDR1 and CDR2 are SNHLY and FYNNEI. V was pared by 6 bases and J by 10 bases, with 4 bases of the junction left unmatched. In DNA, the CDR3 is TGTGCCAGCAGAGCCGGGACTAGCGGGGAGCAGTTCTTC. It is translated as CASRAGTSGEQFF.

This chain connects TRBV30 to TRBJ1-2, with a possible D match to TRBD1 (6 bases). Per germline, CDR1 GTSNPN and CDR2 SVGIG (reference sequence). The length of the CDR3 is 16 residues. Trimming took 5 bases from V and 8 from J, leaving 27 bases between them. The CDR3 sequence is CAWLGAKSNGILGYTF. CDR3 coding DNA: TGTGCCTGGTTGGGGGCCAAGAGTAACGGGATTCTAGGCTACACCTTC. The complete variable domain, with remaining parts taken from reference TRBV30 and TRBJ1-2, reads SQTIHQWPATLVQPVGSPLSLECTVEGTSNPNLYWYRQAAGRGLQLLFYSVGIGQISSEVPQNLSASRPQDRQFILSSKKLLLSDSGFYLCAWLGAKSNGILGYTFGSGTRLTVV.

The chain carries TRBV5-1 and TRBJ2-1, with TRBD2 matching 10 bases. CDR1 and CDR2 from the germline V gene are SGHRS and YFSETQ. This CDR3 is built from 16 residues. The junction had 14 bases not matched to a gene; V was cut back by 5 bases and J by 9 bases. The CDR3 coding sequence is TGCGCCAGCAGTCCGCAGGGGGCTAGCGGGAGCGGTGAGCAGTTCTTC. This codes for CASSPQGASGSGEQFF.

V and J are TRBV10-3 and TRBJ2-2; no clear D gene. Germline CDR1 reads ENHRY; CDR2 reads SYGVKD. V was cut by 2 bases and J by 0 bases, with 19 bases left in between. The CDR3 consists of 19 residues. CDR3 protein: CAISEPTSGWPANTGELFF. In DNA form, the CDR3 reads TGTGCCATCAGTGAGCCGACTTCCGGGTGGCCCGCGAACACCGGGGAGCTGTTTTTT.

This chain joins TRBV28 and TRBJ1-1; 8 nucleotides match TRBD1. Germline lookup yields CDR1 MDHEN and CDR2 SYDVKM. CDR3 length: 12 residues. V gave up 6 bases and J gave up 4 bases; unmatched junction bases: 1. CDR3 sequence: CASRTGGTEAFF. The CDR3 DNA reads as TGTGCCAGCAGAACAGGGGGCACTGAAGCTTTCTTT.

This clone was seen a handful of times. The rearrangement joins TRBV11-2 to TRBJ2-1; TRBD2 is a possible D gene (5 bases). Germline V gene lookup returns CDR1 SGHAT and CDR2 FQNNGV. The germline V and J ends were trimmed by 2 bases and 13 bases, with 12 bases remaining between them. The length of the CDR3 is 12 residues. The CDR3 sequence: CASSLLAGDQFF. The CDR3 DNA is TGTGCCAGCAGCTTACTTGCGGGTGATCAGTTCTTC.

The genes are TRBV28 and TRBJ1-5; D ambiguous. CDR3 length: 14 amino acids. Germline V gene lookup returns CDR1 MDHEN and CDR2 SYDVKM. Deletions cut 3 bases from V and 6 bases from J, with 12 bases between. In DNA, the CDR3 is TGTGCCAGCAGTTTTACCGGGAAGGGTCAGCCCCAGCATTTT. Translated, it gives CASSFTGKGQPQHF. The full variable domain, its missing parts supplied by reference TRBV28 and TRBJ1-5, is DVKVTQSSRYLVKRTGEKVFLECVQDMDHENMFWYRQDPGLGLRLIYFSYDVKMKEKGDIPEGYSVSREKKERFSLILESASTNQTSMYLCASSFTGKGQPQHFGDGTRLSIL.

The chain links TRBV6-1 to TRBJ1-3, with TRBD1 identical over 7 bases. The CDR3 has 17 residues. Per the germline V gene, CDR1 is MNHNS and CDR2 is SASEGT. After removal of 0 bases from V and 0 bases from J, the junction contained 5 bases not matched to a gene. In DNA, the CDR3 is TGTGCCAGCAGTGAAGCCAGGGGACAGTACTCTGGAAACACCATATATTTT. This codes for CASSEARGQYSGNTIYF.

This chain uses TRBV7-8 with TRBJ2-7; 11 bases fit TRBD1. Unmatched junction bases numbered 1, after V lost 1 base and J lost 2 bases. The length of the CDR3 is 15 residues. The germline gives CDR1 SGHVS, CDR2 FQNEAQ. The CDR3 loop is CASSLGTGGPYEQYF. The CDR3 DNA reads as TGTGCCAGCAGCTTAGGGACAGGGGGCCCCTACGAGCAGTACTTC.

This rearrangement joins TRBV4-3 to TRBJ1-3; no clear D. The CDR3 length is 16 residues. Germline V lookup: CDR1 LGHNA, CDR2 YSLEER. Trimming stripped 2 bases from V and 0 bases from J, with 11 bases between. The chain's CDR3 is CASSQSAGRSGNTIYF. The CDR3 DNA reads TGCGCCAGCAGCCAATCGGCAGGCCGCTCTGGAAACACCATATATTTT.

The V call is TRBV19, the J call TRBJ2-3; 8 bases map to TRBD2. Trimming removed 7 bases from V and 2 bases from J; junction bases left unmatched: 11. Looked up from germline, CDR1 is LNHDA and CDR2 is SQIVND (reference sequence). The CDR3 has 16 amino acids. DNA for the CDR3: TGTGCCAGTAATCGGGGACTAGAGTTTTCCACAGATACGCAGTATTTT. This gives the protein CASNRGLEFSTDTQYF.

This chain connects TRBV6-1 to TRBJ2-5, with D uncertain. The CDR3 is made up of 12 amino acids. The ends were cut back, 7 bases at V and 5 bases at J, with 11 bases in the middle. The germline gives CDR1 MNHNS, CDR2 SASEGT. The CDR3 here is CASNVVGETQYF. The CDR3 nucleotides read TGTGCCAGCAATGTGGTGGGTGAGACCCAGTACTTC.